The 26 T cell receptor beta chains given below trace back to one sample, sequenced in a study of cytomegalovirus exposure and HLA in healthy donors. Repertoires were generated with immunoSEQ multiplex PCR, while TCRdb's copy carries only in-frame clones and drops some. The table has some 150,000 clones, roughly nine tenths seen once. The source material was PBMCs. The receptors originated from a woman aged 18-35 years in good health and CMV-seropositive.

The chain links TRBV7-6 to TRBJ1-2; the match to TRBD1 covers 9 bases. Per germline, CDR1 SGHVS and CDR2 FNYEAQ. The CDR3 extends over 17 amino acids. V lost 5 bases and J lost 1; bases outside the gene matches: 11. The CDR3 loop reads CASSLDPGQGVNYGYTF. DNA of the CDR3: TGTGCCAGCAGCCTGGACCCGGGACAGGGAGTTAACTATGGCTACACCTTC.

This clone was seen a handful of times. The chain links TRBV5-4 to TRBJ2-7, with D tentatively TRBD2 (5 bases). The ends were cut back, 0 bases at V and 6 bases at J, with 16 bases in the middle. Germline CDR1 is SGHNT and CDR2 is YYREEE (reference sequence). The CDR3 contains 15 residues. CDR3 sequence (DNA): TGTGCCAGCAGCTTGGCGGGAACTAGAGGAGGCGAGCAGTACTTC. This encodes CASSLAGTRGGEQYF. Full variable domain (outside the CDR3, taken from reference TRBV5-4 and TRBJ2-7): ETGVTQSPTHLIKTRGQQVTLRCSSQSGHNTVSWYQQALGQGPQFIFQYYREEENGRGNFPPRFSGLQFPNYSSELNVNALELDDSALYLCASSLAGTRGGEQYFGPGTRLTVT.

This chain connects TRBV28 to TRBJ2-2, with D unclear. Trimming left V 11 bases short and J 0 bases short, with 13 bases between. Germline lookup yields CDR1 MDHEN and CDR2 SYDVKM. The CDR3 loop spans 14 amino acids. DNA for the CDR3: TGTGCCCCCTCGGAGCCGCCGAACACCGGGGAGCTGTTTTTT. Protein product: CAPSEPPNTGELFF.

This chain joins TRBV30 and TRBJ1-4; D unresolved. V lost 1 base and J 7 bases, leaving 10 bases between the germline ends. CDR3 length: 13 amino acids. CDR1 GTSNPN and CDR2 SVGIG come from the germline V gene (reference sequence). This chain's CDR3 is CAWSGQVGEKLFF. The CDR3 region has the DNA TGTGCCTGGAGTGGGCAGGTCGGTGAAAAACTGTTTTTT.

The chain has TRBV7-9 and TRBJ2-3; a weak D match, TRBD1 (7 bases). This CDR3 spans 15 amino acids. V was trimmed by 7 bases and J by 6 bases, leaving 20 bases between them. Germline V gives CDR1 SEHNR, CDR2 FQNEAQ (reference sequence). CDR3 nucleotides: TGTGCCAGCACTAACAGGGGAAGGGGGGCCGATACGCAGTATTTT. The encoded protein is CASTNRGRGADTQYF.

The chain joins TRBV19 to TRBJ1-1; D unclear. The length of the CDR3 is 13 residues. Trimming shortened V by 5 bases and J by 3 bases, and 10 bases separated the two germline ends. In germline, CDR1 is LNHDA, CDR2 SQIVND (reference sequence). This chain's CDR3 is CASSPDGDTEAFF. For the CDR3, the DNA is TGTGCCAGTAGTCCCGACGGGGACACTGAAGCTTTCTTT.

The count of this clone is one. The chain has TRBV5-1 and TRBJ2-1; 9 bases are a match to TRBD2. The CDR3 is 15 amino acids. Germline CDR1 is SGHRS and CDR2 is YFSETQ. V gave up 4 bases and J gave up 6 bases; unmatched junction bases: 8. CDR3 bases: TGCGCCAGCAGCCCCTTGGCGGGGGGGCTCAATGAGCAGTTCTTC. It is translated as CASSPLAGGLNEQFF.

The CDR3 here is CASSTWRDNEQFF. Written as DNA, the CDR3 is TGTGCCAGCAGCACGTGGCGGGACAATGAGCAGTTCTTC. The chain uses TRBV28 and TRBJ2-1; tentative D call: TRBD2 (5 bases). This CDR3 region has 13 residues. V shed 6 bases and J shed 5 bases, with 11 bases lying between them. CDR1 and CDR2 from the germline V gene are MDHEN and SYDVKM.

The chain uses TRBV4-1 and TRBJ1-4; TRBD1 matches 10 bases. Per the germline V gene, CDR1 is MGHRA and CDR2 is YSYEKL. CDR3 length equals 14 residues. The ends lost 4 bases at V and 8 bases at J; junction bases unmatched: 4. CDR3: CASSRGTGDEKLFF. CDR3 DNA: TGCGCCAGCAGCCGTGGGACAGGGGACGAAAAACTGTTTTTT.

This chain links TRBV6-1 with TRBJ1-3; D not resolved. Germline-derived CDR1 and CDR2 are MNHNS and SASEGT. Between the trimmed V and J ends, which lost 4 bases and 0 bases, there was a span of 10 bases. The CDR3 is 15 amino acids. The CDR3 coding sequence is TGTGCCAGCAGTGCGTCAGCGGACTCTGGAAACACCATATATTTT. Protein product: CASSASADSGNTIYF.

The V gene is TRBV5-1, the J gene TRBJ2-2; 8 nucleotides line up with TRBD1. The CDR3 totals 18 residues. Germline CDR1 is SGHRS and CDR2 is YFSETQ. V shed 0 bases and J 7 bases; nucleotides not matched to a gene: 14. The CDR3 nucleotides are TGCGCCAGCAGCTTGGGGCTCCCAACGACAGGGGAAGGCGGGGAGCTGTTTTTT. Protein sequence: CASSLGLPTTGEGGELFF.

The chain is built from TRBV30 and TRBJ2-5; TRBD2 might be the D (6 bases). Germline CDR1 GTSNPN, CDR2 SVGIG (reference sequence). Trimming removed 1 base at V and 4 bases at J, with 16 bases between. The CDR3 consists of 15 residues. The CDR3 nucleotides are TGTGCCTGGAGTGGTTCTAGCGCATGGAGAGAGACCCAGTACTTC. This sequence encodes CAWSGSSAWRETQYF. Supplemented by reference TRBV30 and TRBJ2-5, the full variable domain reads SQTIHQWPATLVQPVGSPLSLECTVEGTSNPNLYWYRQAAGRGLQLLFYSVGIGQISSEVPQNLSASRPQDRQFILSSKKLLLSDSGFYLCAWSGSSAWRETQYFGPGTRLLVL.

This clone was observed a single time. This rearrangement joins TRBV6-5 to TRBJ2-7; D uncertain. The CDR3 runs to 12 residues. V lost 4 bases to trimming and J lost 2 bases, with 6 bases between them. The germline gives CDR1 MNHEY, CDR2 SVGAGI. CDR3: CASSSYTYEQYF. CDR3 bases: TGTGCCAGCAGTTCCTATACCTACGAGCAGTACTTC.

The rearrangement joins TRBV5-1 to TRBJ2-7, with 8 bases aligning to TRBD2. Germline-derived CDR1 and CDR2 are SGHRS and YFSETQ. The trim removed 4 bases at V and 1 base at J, leaving 10 bases unmatched. CDR3 size: 16 residues. The CDR3 protein is CASSLGGTSGSYEQYF. In DNA, the CDR3 is TGCGCCAGCAGCCTGGGGGGGACTAGTGGTTCCTACGAGCAGTACTTC.

This clone was seen a single time. The J gene is TRBJ1-2, the V gene TRBV19, with D tentatively TRBD1 (6 bases). Trimming pared 1 base from V and 6 bases from J, leaving 15 bases between. This CDR3 spans 15 amino acids. Germline V lookup: CDR1 LNHDA, CDR2 SQIVND (reference sequence). The CDR3 spells CASSIATGSADGYTF. The CDR3 bases are TGTGCCAGTAGTATAGCGACAGGATCCGCGGATGGCTACACCTTC.

The chain couples TRBV7-6 to TRBJ2-1; weak D call: TRBD1 (6 bases). The CDR3 totals 15 residues. Trimming pared 1 base from V and 5 bases from J, leaving 12 bases between. Germline loops: CDR1 SGHVS, CDR2 FNYEAQ. The CDR3 region has the DNA TGTGCCAGCAGCTTAGAACAGGGACCAGACAATGAGCAGTTCTTC. Its protein product is CASSLEQGPDNEQFF.

The DNA for the CDR3 is TGTGCCAGCAGTTATAACAGGGTCAACACCGGGGAGCTGTTTTTT. Translating it yields CASSYNRVNTGELFF. V gene TRBV6-5 combines with J gene TRBJ2-2; D is perhaps TRBD1 (6 bases). The CDR3 has 15 residues. Per the germline V gene, CDR1 is MNHEY and CDR2 is SVGAGI. V was pared by 3 bases and J by 2 bases, with 10 bases between.

This rearrangement joins TRBV29-1 to TRBJ1-5; D might be TRBD1 (5 bases). Germline CDR1 is SQVTM and CDR2 is ANQGSEA. V lost 0 bases and J 4 bases, leaving 19 bases between the germline ends. The CDR3 is 17 residues long. Written as DNA, the CDR3 is TGCAGCGTTGAAGATCAGGGCTGGGCACGGGGGAATCAGCCCCAGCATTTT. Translated: CSVEDQGWARGNQPQHF.

This sequence joins TRBV7-9 and TRBJ2-7, with D tentatively TRBD1 (5 bases). Germline V gives CDR1 SEHNR, CDR2 FQNEAQ (reference sequence). The CDR3 sequence is 14 residues long. V was trimmed by 5 bases and J by 2 bases, leaving 13 bases between them. The CDR3: CASSPVDRTYEQYF. The CDR3 nucleotides read TGTGCCAGCAGCCCCGTCGACAGAACCTACGAGCAGTACTTC.

This clone was picked up a small number of times. The J gene is TRBJ1-1, the V gene TRBV7-9; D gene ambiguous. The CDR3 spans 13 residues. Trimming cost V 3 bases and J 1 base, with 6 bases left between them. Germline lookup yields CDR1 SEHNR and CDR2 FQNEAQ (reference sequence). CDR3 loop: CASSLGKNTEAFF. DNA of the CDR3: TGTGCCAGCAGCTTGGGCAAGAACACTGAAGCTTTCTTT.

V gene TRBV28 combines with J gene TRBJ2-1; TRBD1 agrees at 9 bases. V shed 6 bases, J shed 6 bases, and the junction held 6 bases outside the gene matches. The germline gives CDR1 MDHEN, CDR2 SYDVKM. The CDR3 contains 14 residues. CDR3 bases: TGTGCCAGCAGCTCCGGGACAGGGTTCAATGAGCAGTTCTTC. Its translation is CASSSGTGFNEQFF. The entire variable domain, with the rest obtained from reference TRBV28 and TRBJ2-1, is as follows: DVKVTQSSRYLVKRTGEKVFLECVQDMDHENMFWYRQDPGLGLRLIYFSYDVKMKEKGDIPEGYSVSREKKERFSLILESASTNQTSMYLCASSSGTGFNEQFFGPGTRLTVL.

The V call is TRBV29-1, the J call TRBJ2-3; 12 bases are a match to TRBD2. V lost 0 bases to trimming and J lost 4 bases; unmatched junction nucleotides: 8. CDR1 SQVTM and CDR2 ANQGSEA come from the germline V gene. The CDR3 is made up of 17 amino acids. DNA of the CDR3: TGCAGCGTTGAAGATTGGGAGACTAGCGGGGGTGCAGATACGCAGTATTTT. It encodes CSVEDWETSGGADTQYF.

The chain couples TRBV5-1 to TRBJ2-7; 11 bases line up with TRBD1. V dropped 7 bases and J dropped 5; count of bases not matched to a gene: 5. The CDR3 spans 13 residues. In germline, CDR1 is SGHRS, CDR2 YFSETQ. The CDR3 sequence: CASGPGQGDEQYF. CDR3 DNA: TGCGCCAGCGGGCCGGGACAGGGGGACGAGCAGTACTTC.

This chain uses TRBV4-1 with TRBJ2-7; possible D gene TRBD1, 6 bases. Trimming stripped 3 bases from V and 0 bases from J, with 12 bases between. The CDR3 contains 15 residues. The germline CDR1 and CDR2 sequences are MGHRA and YSYEKL. The CDR3 region is CASSQSRDNSYEQYF. In DNA form, the CDR3 reads TGCGCCAGCAGCCAGTCCCGGGACAACTCCTACGAGCAGTACTTC.

V is TRBV5-1 and J is TRBJ1-1, with D unclear. Germline values: CDR1 SGHRS, CDR2 YFSETQ. The CDR3 extends over 14 amino acids. With 0 bases removed from V and 1 base from J, the gap between germline ends came to 7 bases. The CDR3 DNA follows: TGCGCCAGCAGCTTGGGGGCAGCGAACACTGAAGCTTTCTTT. This encodes CASSLGAANTEAFF.

The chain couples TRBV9 to TRBJ1-2; D is unclear. CDR1 is SGDLS, CDR2 YYNGEE, per germline. This CDR3 spans 14 amino acids. V was trimmed by 2 bases and J by 4 bases, leaving 12 bases between them. The CDR3 bases are TGTGCCAGCAGCGTTGGAAAGGAGCCCTATGGCTACACCTTC. This encodes CASSVGKEPYGYTF. The full variable domain, with the rest looked up from reference TRBV9 and TRBJ1-2, is DSGVTQTPKHLITATGQRVTLRCSPRSGDLSVYWYQQSLDQGLQFLIQYYNGEERAKGNILERFSAQQFPDLHSELNLSSLELGDSALYFCASSVGKEPYGYTFGSGTRLTVV.